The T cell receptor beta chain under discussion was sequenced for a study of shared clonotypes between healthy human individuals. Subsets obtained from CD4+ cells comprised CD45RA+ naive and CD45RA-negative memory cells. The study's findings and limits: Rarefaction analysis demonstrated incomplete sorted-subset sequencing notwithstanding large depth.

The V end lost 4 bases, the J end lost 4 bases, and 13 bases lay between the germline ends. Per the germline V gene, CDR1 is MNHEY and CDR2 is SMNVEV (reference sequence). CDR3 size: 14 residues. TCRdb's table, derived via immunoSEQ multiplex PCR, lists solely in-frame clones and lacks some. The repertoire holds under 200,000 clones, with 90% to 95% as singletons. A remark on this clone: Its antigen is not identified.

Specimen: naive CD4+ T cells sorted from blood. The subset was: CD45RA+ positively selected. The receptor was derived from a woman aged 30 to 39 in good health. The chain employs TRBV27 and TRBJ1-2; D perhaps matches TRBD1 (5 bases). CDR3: CASSSGTPSYGYTF. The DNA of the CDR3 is TGTGCCAGCAGTTCCGGGACCCCTAGCTATGGCTACACCTTC.